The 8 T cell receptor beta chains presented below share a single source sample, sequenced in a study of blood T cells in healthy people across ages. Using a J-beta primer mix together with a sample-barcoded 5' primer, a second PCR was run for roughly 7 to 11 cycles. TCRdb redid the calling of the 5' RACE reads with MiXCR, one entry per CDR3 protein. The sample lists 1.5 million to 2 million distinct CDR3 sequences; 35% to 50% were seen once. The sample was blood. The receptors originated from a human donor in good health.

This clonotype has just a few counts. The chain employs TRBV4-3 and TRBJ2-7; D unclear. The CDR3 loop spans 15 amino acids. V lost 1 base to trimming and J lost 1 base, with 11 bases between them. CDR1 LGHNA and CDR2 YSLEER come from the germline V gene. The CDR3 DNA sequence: TGCGCCAGCAGCCAAGTCCCGGACCTTTCCTACGAGCAGTACTTC. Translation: CASSQVPDLSYEQYF.

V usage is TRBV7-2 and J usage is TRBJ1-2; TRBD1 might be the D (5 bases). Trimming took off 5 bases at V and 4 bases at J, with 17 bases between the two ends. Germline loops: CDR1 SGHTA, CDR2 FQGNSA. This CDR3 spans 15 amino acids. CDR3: CASSRDSPQVYGYTF. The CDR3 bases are TGTGCCAGCAGCCGAGACAGTCCTCAAGTCTATGGCTACACCTTC.

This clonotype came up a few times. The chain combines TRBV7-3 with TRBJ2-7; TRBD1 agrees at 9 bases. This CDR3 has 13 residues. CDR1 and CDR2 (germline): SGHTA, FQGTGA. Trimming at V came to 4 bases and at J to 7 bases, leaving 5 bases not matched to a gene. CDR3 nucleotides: TGTGCCAGCAGCTGGGCCGGGACAGGGGAGCAGTACTTC. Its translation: CASSWAGTGEQYF.

CDR3 sequence: CASRNQQGAYYGYTF. The DNA of the CDR3 is TGCGCCAGCAGAAATCAACAGGGGGCCTACTATGGCTACACCTTC. The V call is TRBV5-1, the J call TRBJ1-2, with 9 positions matching TRBD1. V trimming: 5 bases; J trimming: 3 bases; junction bases outside the gene matches: 8. The CDR3 consists of 15 residues. Germline V gives CDR1 SGHRS, CDR2 YFSETQ.

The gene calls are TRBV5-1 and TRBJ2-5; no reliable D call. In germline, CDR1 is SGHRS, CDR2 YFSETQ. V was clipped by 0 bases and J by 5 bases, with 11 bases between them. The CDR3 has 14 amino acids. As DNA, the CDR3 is TGCGCCAGCAGCTTGGGACTGTTGGAGGAGACCCAGTACTTC. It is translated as CASSLGLLEETQYF.

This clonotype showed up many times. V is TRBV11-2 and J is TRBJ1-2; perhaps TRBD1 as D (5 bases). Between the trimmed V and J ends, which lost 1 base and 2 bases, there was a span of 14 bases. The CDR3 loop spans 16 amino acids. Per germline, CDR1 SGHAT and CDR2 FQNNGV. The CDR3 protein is CASSLAGGATNYGYTF. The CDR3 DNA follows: TGTGCCAGCAGCTTAGCTGGGGGAGCGACGAACTATGGCTACACCTTC.

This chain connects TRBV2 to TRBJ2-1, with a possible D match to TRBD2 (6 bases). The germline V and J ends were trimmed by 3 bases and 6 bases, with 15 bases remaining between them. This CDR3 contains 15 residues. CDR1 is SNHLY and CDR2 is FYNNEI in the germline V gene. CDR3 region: CASSDWGMGGNEQFF. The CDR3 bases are TGTGCCAGCAGTGATTGGGGGATGGGGGGCAATGAGCAGTTCTTC.

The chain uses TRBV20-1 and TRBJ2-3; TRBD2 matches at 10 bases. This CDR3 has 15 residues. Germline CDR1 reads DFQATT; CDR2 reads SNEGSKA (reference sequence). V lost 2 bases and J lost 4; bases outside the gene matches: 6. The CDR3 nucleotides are TGCAGTGCTAGATATAGCGGGGGGTTCGCAGATACGCAGTATTTT. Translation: CSARYSGGFADTQYF.